This paragraph covers one T cell receptor (beta chain) sequence. The target antigen is unknown. The library was made from cDNA and included unique molecular identifiers. TCRdb called the PCR reads again in MiXCR, with one record for every CDR3 protein. The table records 450,000 to 650,000 distinct CDR3 sequences, around 47% of them present only once. Trimming shortened V by 3 bases and J by 7 bases, and 13 bases separated the two germline ends. The CDR3 length is 14 residues. This record comes from a study of post-analysis software for immune sequencing data. Study overall: Relapsing-remitting, secondary progressive and progressive-relapsing multiple sclerosis courses were included.

Study-level points and caveats: Comparison of patients with controls showed five TRBV segments more frequent in patients, TRBV5-6, TRBV5-1 and TRBV20-1 among them. Under F measure analysis, samples from one preparation batch co-clustered strongly.

Sequenced: blood. The TCR was taken from a girl aged 5-17 years with multiple sclerosis. The chain has TRBV12-3 or TRBV12-4 and TRBJ1-5; D not certain. The CDR3 loop reads CASSFVDHEQPQHF. DNA for the CDR3: TGTGCCAGCAGTTTCGTGGACCACGAACAGCCCCAGCATTTT.